A single sample gave rise to the 5 T cell receptor beta chains below, sequenced in a study of blood T cell repertoires in COVID-19. Method: immunoSEQ multiplex PCR; TCRdb's copy keeps in-frame clones and lacks some. The sample includes about 130,000 clones, about 80% of them seen just once. The sequencing sample was made of peripheral blood. These receptors all come from a woman older than 75 with acute or convalescent COVID-19.

For the CDR3, the DNA is TGTGCCAGCAGCTTGGGACAGGTTAACTATGGCTACACCTTC. It is translated as CASSLGQVNYGYTF. V gene TRBV5-6 combines with J gene TRBJ1-2; D perhaps matches TRBD1 (6 bases). The CDR3 extends over 14 amino acids. V gave up 0 bases and J gave up 1 base, with 7 bases separating them. Germline V gene sequence: CDR1 SGHDT, CDR2 YYEEEE. The variable domain in full, with the rest retrieved from reference TRBV5-6 and TRBJ1-2, is DAGVTQSPTHLIKTRGQQVTLRCSPKSGHDTVSWYQQALGQGPQFIFQYYEEEERQRGNFPDRFSGHQFPNYSSELNVNALLLGDSALYLCASSLGQVNYGYTFGSGTRLTVV.

The chain employs TRBV4-2 and TRBJ1-2; 7 bases agree with TRBD1. The CDR3 contains 16 residues. The V gene's germline CDR1 is LGHNA and CDR2 YNFKEQ. J lost 0 bases, V lost 3 bases, and 7 bases had no gene match. This CDR3 is CASSHDAGGTNYGYTF. CDR3 DNA: TGTGCCAGCAGCCATGATGCAGGGGGAACTAACTATGGCTACACCTTC.

V gene TRBV11-1 combines with J gene TRBJ2-7, with D maybe TRBD1 (6 bases). The CDR3 runs to 13 residues. Looked up from germline, CDR1 is SGHAT and CDR2 is FQDESV (reference sequence). Between the trimmed V and J ends, which lost 5 bases and 0 bases, there was a span of 8 bases. The CDR3 DNA is TGTGCCAGCAGCCGGGACACCTCCTACGAGCAGTACTTC. Translation: CASSRDTSYEQYF.

The CDR3 is CASSLLGGGTVADTQYF. The CDR3 DNA reads TGTGCCAGCAGCTTACTCGGCGGGGGGACCGTTGCAGATACGCAGTATTTT. The chain carries TRBV7-3 and TRBJ2-3; 8 nucleotides match TRBD2. CDR3 size: 17 residues. The germline V gene has CDR1 SGHTA and CDR2 FQGTGA. J was trimmed by 4 bases and V by 2 bases; bases with no gene match: 11.

The V gene is TRBV7-6, the J gene TRBJ1-1; possibly TRBD1 for D (5 bases). The CDR3 has 14 amino acids. Germline loops: CDR1 SGHVS, CDR2 FNYEAQ. V was cut by 2 bases and J by 5 bases, with 12 bases left in between. The CDR3 region has the DNA TGTGCCAGCAGCTTACAGGGTTCAGTAACTGAAGCTTTCTTT. Translated, it gives CASSLQGSVTEAFF.